Listed below are T cell receptor beta chains from one sample, sequenced in a study of T cells in Graves' hyperthyroidism and ophthalmopathy. TCRdb reprocessed the multiplex PCR reads via MiXCR and lists one record per CDR3 protein. The repertoire holds 350,000 or so distinct CDR3 sequences, roughly 20% seen once, with 15% to 17% in the top ten. Sequencing was carried out using blood. Source of these receptors: a woman aged 40 to 49 with Graves' ophthalmopathy. Both conserved end residues are part of each CDR3. A D gene is named only where the DNA matches it firmly. Not all rows give a size; the values are once, few, many and, for expanded clones, a class.

TRBV7-6	.	TRBJ1-1	.	CASSGTNLVAFF	TGTGCCAGCAGTGGAACTAACTTGGTGGCTTTCTTT
TRBV6-5	.	TRBJ1-1	many	CASSYFGQFGMNTEAFF	TGTGCCAGCAGTTACTTCGGACAGTTCGGGATGAACACTGAAGCTTTCTTT
TRBV6-1	.	TRBJ1-2	.	CASSRRREGYTF	TGTGCCAGCAGTAGGAGGCGGGAAGGCTACACCTTC
TRBV2	TRBD2	TRBJ2-2	many	CASSEAVLAGGTGELFF	TGTGCCAGCAGTGAAGCGGTACTAGCGGGAGGTACCGGGGAGCTGTTTTTT
TRBV11-2	TRBD2	TRBJ2-7	.	CASSSSGVAGGRYEQYF	TGTGCCAGCAGCTCGTCCGGGGTAGCGGGGGGGAGGTACGAGCAGTACTTC
TRBV9	.	TRBJ1-5	many	CASSVAAGNQPQHF	TGTGCCAGCAGCGTAGCTGCGGGCAATCAGCCCCAGCATTTT
TRBV12-3/TRBV12-4	.	TRBJ2-6	.	CASSWGGSGANVLTF	TGTGCCAGCAGTTGGGGAGGCTCTGGGGCCAACGTCCTGACTTTC
TRBV28	TRBD1	TRBJ2-7	.	CASHDRGPYEQYF	TGTGCCAGCCACGACAGGGGGCCCTACGAGCAGTACTTC
TRBV6-1	TRBD2	TRBJ2-2	.	CASSPQLAGGDTGELFF	TGTGCCAGCAGTCCGCAACTGGCGGGAGGGGACACCGGGGAGCTGTTTTTT
TRBV27	TRBD1	TRBJ1-5	many	CASSLSFTGDQPQHF	TGTGCCAGCAGTTTATCGTTTACAGGGGATCAGCCCCAGCATTTT
TRBV18	.	TRBJ2-2	few	CASSPPGQNTGELFF	TGTGCCAGCTCACCACCGGGACAGAACACCGGGGAGCTGTTTTTT
TRBV10-1	.	TRBJ1-2	many	CASSESGTHGYTF	TGCGCCAGCAGTGAGTCTGGGACACATGGCTACACCTTC
TRBV10-3	TRBD2	TRBJ2-5	many	CAISRTSGMQETQYF	TGTGCCATCAGTAGGACTAGCGGGATGCAAGAGACCCAGTACTTC
TRBV15	TRBD2	TRBJ2-7	many	CATSRGIIGRGYEQYF	TGTGCCACCAGCAGAGGTATTATCGGGAGGGGCTACGAGCAGTACTTC
TRBV4-1	TRBD1	TRBJ1-2	.	CASSQPTGMNYGYTF	TGCGCCAGCAGCCAACCGACAGGGATGAACTATGGCTACACCTTC
TRBV28	TRBD2	TRBJ2-5	.	CASSPPTSGGAKGTQYF	TGTGCCAGCAGTCCCCCGACTAGCGGGGGGGCGAAGGGGACCCAGTACTTC
TRBV30	.	TRBJ1-2	.	CAWSVGRLNYGYTF	TGTGCCTGGAGTGTAGGCAGGCTTAACTATGGCTACACCTTC
TRBV29-1	TRBD1	TRBJ1-2	many	CSVDRKIDGYTF	TGCAGCGTGGACAGGAAAATCGATGGCTACACCTTC
TRBV12-3/TRBV12-4	.	TRBJ2-6	many	CASSLGPNSGANVLTF	TGTGCCAGCAGTTTAGGGCCGAACTCTGGGGCCAACGTCCTGACTTTC